This T cell receptor beta chain comes out of a study of T-cell memory formation after mild COVID-19. Study-wide results and limits: Most CD4+ clones that shrank were in CM and EM, while CD8+ ones turned up in EMRA.

This CDR3 comprises 12 residues. The V end lost 6 bases, the J end lost 7 bases, and 10 bases lay between the germline ends. CDR1 and CDR2 from the germline V gene are MDHEN and SYDVKM. This clonotype was seen a handful of times. The antigen is undetermined. MiXCR was run by TCRdb on the 5' RACE reads, yielding one entry per CDR3 protein. The table includes 450,000 or so distinct CDR3 sequences, around 27% detected once. The V and J genes are TRBV28 and TRBJ1-5; maybe TRBD1 (5 bases). Specimen: PBMCs or a T cell subset sorted from them (not recorded which). The receptor was isolated from an adult woman who had mild COVID-19 (a few samples of this study predate the infection). Cell type and time point are not known. The CDR3 sequence: CASRAWGQPQHF. CDR3 nucleotides: TGTGCCAGCAGAGCATGGGGCCAGCCCCAGCATTTT.